This entry concerns a single T cell receptor beta chain. What it recognizes is unknown. All donors were healthy HIV-negative adults lacking recent acute infections or vaccinations. The data stem from a study of shared clonotypes between healthy human individuals. Background on the study: Researchers assigned three CD4 naive, three CD4 memory, two CD8 naive and one CD8 memory plate to each donor. Study results and limitations: How much donors shared clonotypes was expected to be affected by sequencing depth.

Deep-level assay runs were performed. TCRdb's copy holds only in-frame clones and misses some; the assay was immunoSEQ multiplex PCR. Of roughly 700,000 clones listed, 74% were seen once; the top ten hold more than 1.5%. This TCR came from a woman under 40 in good health. Sequencing was performed on memory CD4+ T cells sorted from blood. Noted subset: CD45RA-negative fraction.

DNA of the CDR3: TGTGCCTGGAGTTCAAGTTATAGCAATCAGCCCCAGCATTTT. It translates to CAWSSSYSNQPQHF. The chain joins TRBV30 to TRBJ1-5, with D unclear. The V end was cut by 2 bases, the J end by 0 bases, with 8 bases between. This CDR3 has 14 residues. CDR1 GTSNPN and CDR2 SVGIG come from the germline V gene (reference sequence).